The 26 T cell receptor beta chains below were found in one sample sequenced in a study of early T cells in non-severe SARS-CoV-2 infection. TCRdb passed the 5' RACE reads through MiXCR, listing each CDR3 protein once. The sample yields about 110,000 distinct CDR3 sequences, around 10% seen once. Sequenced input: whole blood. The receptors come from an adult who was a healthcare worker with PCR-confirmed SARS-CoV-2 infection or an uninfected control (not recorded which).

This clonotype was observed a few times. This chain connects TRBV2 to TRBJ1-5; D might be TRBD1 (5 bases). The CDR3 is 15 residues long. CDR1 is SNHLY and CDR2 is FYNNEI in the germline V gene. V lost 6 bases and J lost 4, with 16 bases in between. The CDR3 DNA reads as TGTGCCAGCAGAAGCAGTCCGACAGTGAATCAGCCCCAGCATTTT. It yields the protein CASRSSPTVNQPQHF.

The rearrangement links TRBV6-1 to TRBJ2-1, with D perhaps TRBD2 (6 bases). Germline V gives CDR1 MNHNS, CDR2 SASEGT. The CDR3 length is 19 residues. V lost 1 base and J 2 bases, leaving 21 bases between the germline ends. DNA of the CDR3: TGTGCCAGCAGTGAAGGTAGGACTGATTCCGGGACTCCCTACAATGAGCAGTTCTTC. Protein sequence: CASSEGRTDSGTPYNEQFF.

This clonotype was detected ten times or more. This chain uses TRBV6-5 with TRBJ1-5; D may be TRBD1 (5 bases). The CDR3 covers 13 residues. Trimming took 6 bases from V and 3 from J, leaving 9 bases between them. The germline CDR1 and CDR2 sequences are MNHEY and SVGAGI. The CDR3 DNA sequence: TGTGCCAGCAGCGACAGTTTCAATCAGCCCCAGCATTTT. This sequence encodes CASSDSFNQPQHF.

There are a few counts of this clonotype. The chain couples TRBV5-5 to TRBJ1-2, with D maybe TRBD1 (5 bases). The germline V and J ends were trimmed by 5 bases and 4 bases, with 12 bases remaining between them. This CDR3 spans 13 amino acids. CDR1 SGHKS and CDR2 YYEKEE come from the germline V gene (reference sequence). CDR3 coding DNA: TGTGCCAGCAGTAGGGGAGAGACCTATGGCTACACCTTC. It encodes CASSRGETYGYTF. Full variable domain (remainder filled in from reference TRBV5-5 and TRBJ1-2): DAGVTQSPTHLIKTRGQQVTLRCSPISGHKSVSWYQQVLGQGPQFIFQYYEKEERGRGNFPDRFSARQFPNYSSELNVNALLLGDSALYLCASSRGETYGYTFGSGTRLTVV.

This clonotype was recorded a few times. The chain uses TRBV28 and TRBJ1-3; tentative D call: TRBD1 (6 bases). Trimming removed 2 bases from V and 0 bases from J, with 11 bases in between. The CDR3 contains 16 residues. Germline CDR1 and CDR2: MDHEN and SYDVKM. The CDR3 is CASSLIQGSSGNTIYF. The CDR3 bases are TGTGCCAGCAGTTTAATACAGGGTAGCTCTGGAAACACCATATATTTT.

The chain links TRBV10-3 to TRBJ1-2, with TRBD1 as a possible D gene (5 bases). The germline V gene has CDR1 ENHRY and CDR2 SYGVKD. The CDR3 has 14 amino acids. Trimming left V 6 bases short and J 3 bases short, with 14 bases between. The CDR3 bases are TGTGCCATCAGGGGACTGCCGGGCGACTATGGCTACACCTTC. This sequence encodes CAIRGLPGDYGYTF.

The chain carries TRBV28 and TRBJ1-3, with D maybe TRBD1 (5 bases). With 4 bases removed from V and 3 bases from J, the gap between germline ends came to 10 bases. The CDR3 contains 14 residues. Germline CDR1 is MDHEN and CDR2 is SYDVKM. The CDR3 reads CASSSDSVGNTIYF. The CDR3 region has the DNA TGTGCCAGCAGTTCCGACAGTGTTGGAAACACCATATATTTT.

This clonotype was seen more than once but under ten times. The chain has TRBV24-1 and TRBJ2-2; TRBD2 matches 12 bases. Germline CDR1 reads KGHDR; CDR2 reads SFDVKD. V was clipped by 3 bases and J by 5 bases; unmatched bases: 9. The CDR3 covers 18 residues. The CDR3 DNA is TGTGCCACCAGTGATGTCGCTAGCGGGAGGGCCCGGACCGGGGAGCTGTTTTTT. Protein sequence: CATSDVASGRARTGELFF.

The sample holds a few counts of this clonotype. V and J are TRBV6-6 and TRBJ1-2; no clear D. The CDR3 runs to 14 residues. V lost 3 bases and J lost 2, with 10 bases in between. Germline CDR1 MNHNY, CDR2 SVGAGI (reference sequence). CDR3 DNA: TGTGCCAGCAGTTATTTCCCAGAGAACTATGGCTACACCTTC. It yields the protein CASSYFPENYGYTF.

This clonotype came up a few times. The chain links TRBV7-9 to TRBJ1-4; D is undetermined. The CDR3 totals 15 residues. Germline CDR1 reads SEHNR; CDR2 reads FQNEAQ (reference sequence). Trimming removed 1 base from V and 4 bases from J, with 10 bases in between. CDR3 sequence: CASSLGGTNNEKLFF. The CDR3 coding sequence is TGTGCCAGCAGCTTAGGCGGAACGAATAATGAAAAACTGTTTTTT.

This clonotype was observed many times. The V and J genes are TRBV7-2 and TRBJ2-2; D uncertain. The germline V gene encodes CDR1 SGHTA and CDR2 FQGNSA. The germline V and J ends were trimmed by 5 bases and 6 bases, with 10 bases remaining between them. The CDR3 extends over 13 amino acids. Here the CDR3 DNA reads TGTGCCAGCAGCCTAGGGCCCCCCGGGGAGCTGTTTTTT. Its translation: CASSLGPPGELFF.

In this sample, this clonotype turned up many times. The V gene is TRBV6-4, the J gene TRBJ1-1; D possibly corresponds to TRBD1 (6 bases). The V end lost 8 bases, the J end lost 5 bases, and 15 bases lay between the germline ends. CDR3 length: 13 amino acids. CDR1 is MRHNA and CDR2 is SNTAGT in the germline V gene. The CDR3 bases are TGTGCCAGCTCGAATCAAGGGGGGACTGAAGCTTTCTTT. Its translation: CASSNQGGTEAFF.

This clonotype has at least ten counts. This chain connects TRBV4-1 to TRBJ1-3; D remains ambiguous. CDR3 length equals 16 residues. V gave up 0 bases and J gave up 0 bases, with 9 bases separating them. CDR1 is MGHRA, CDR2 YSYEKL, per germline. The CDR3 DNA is TGCGCCAGCAGCCAAGATGCGGCAGTCTCTGGAAACACCATATATTTT. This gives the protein CASSQDAAVSGNTIYF.

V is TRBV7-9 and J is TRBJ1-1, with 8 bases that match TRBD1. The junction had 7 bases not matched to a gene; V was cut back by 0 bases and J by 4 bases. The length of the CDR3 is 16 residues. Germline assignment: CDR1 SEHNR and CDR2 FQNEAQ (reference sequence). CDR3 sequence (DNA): TGTGCCAGCAGCTTAGCCTCAGGGGGCATGGGCACTGAAGCTTTCTTT. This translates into CASSLASGGMGTEAFF.

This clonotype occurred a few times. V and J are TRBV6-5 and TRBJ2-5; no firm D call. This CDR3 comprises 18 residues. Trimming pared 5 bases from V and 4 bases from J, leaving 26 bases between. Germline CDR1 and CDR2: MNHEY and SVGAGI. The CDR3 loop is CASSTSSLYRGYGETQYF. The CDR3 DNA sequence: TGTGCCAGCAGTACTTCATCATTGTACCGAGGCTACGGAGAGACCCAGTACTTC.

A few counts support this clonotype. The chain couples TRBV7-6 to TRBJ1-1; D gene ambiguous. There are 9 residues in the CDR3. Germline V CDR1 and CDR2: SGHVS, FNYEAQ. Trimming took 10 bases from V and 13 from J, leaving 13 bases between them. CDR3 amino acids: CATSSGGFF. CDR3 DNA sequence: TGTGCCACCAGTTCGGGAGGTTTCTTT. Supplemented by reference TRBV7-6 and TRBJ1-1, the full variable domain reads GAGVSQSPRYKVTKRGQDVALRCDPISGHVSLYWYRQALGQGPEFLTYFNYEAQQDKSGLPNDRFSAERPEGSISTLTIQRTEQRDSAMYRCATSSGGFFGQGTRLTVV.

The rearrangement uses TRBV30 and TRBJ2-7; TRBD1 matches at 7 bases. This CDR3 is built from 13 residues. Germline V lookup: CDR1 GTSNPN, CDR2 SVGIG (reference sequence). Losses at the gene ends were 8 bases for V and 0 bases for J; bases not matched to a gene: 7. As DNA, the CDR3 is TGTGCCGGTACAGGGGTCAACTCCTACGAGCAGTACTTC. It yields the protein CAGTGVNSYEQYF.

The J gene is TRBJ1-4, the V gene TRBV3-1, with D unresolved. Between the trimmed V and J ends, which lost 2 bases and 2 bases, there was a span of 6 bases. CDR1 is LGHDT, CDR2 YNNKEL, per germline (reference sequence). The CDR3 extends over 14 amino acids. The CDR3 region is CASSQHGTNEKLFF. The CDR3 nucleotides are TGTGCCAGCAGCCAACACGGGACTAATGAAAAACTGTTTTTT.

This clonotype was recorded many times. In DNA, the CDR3 is TGTGCCAGCAGTGGTCGACTAGCGGGGGGACCCAAACTAGCCAAAAACATTCAGTACTTC. Amino acid sequence: CASSGRLAGGPKLAKNIQYF. V gene TRBV6-4 combines with J gene TRBJ2-4, with 13 bases matching TRBD2. The CDR3 spans 20 residues. From germline, CDR1 is MRHNA and CDR2 SNTAGT. V gave up 4 bases and J gave up 0 bases; unmatched junction bases: 12.

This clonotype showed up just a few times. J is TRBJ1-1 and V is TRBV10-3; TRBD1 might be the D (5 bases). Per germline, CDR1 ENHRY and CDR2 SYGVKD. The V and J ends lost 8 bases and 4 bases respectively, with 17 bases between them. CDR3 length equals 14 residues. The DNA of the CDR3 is TGTGCCATCCTCTTGGGGGAAGAGGGCACTGAAGCTTTCTTT. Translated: CAILLGEEGTEAFF.

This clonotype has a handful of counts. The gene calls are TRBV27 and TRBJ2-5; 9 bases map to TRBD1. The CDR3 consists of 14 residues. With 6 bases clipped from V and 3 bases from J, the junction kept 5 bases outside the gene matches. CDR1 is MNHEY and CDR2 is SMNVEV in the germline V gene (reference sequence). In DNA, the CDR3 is TGTGCCAGCAGATCCCGGGACAGGGAAGAGACCCAGTACTTC. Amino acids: CASRSRDREETQYF.

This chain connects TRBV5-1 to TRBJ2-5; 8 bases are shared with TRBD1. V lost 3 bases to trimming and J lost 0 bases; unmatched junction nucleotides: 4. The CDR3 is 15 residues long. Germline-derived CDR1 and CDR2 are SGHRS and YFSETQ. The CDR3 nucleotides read TGCGCCAGCAGCTCGATACAGGGGGACCAAGAGACCCAGTACTTC. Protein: CASSSIQGDQETQYF.

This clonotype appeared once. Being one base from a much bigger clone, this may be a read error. The CDR3 DNA reads as TGTACCATCAGTGAGGGACAGAAACTGTTTTTT. Its protein product is CTISEGQKLFF. This chain links TRBV10-3 with TRBJ1-4; 7 bases agree with TRBD1. Per the germline V gene, CDR1 is ENHRY and CDR2 is SYGVKD. There are 11 residues in the CDR3.

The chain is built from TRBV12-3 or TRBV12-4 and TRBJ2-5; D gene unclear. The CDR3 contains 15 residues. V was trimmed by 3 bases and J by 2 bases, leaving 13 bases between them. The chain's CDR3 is CASSFAPSPQETQYF. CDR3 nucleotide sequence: TGTGCCAGCAGTTTTGCCCCCTCCCCTCAAGAGACCCAGTACTTC.

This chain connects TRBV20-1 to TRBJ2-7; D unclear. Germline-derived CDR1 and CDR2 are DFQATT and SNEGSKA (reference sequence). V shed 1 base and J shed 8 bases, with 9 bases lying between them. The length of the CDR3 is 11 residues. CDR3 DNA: TGCAGTGCTAGAGGGGGTAGCAAGCAGTACTTC. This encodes CSARGGSKQYF.

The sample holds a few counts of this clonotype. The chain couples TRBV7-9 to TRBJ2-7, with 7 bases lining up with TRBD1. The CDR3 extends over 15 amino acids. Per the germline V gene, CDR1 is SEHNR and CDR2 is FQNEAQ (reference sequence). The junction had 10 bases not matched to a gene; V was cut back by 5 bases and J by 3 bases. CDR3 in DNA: TGTGCCAGCAGCCTCAAGGGGGCAGGGGACTACGAGCAGTACTTC. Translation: CASSLKGAGDYEQYF.